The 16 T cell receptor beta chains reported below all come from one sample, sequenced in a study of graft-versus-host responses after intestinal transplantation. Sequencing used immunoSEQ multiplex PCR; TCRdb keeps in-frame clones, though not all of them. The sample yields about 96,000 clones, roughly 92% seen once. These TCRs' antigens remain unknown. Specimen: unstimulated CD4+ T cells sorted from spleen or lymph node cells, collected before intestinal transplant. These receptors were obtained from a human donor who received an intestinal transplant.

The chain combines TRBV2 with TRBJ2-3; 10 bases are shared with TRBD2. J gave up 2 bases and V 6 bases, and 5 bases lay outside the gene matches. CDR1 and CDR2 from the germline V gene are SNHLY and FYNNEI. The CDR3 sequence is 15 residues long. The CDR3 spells CASSLAGGITDTQYF. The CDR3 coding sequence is TGTGCCAGCAGCTTAGCGGGAGGAATCACAGATACGCAGTATTTT.

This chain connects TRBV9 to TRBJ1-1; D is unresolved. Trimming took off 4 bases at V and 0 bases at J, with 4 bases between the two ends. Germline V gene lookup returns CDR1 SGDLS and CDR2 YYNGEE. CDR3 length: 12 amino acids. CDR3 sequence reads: CASSPMNTEAFF. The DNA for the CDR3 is TGTGCCAGCAGCCCCATGAACACTGAAGCTTTCTTT. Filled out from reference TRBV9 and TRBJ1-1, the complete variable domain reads DSGVTQTPKHLITATGQRVTLRCSPRSGDLSVYWYQQSLDQGLQFLIQYYNGEERAKGNILERFSAQQFPDLHSELNLSSLELGDSALYFCASSPMNTEAFFGQGTRLTVV.

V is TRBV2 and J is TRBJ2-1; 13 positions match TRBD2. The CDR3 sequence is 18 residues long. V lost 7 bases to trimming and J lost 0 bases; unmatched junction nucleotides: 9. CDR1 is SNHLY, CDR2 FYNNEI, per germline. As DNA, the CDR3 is TGTGCCAGCATGAGACTAGCGGGAGGTGAGGGCTCCTACAATGAGCAGTTCTTC. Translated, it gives CASMRLAGGEGSYNEQFF.

The CDR3 bases are TGTGCCAGCACCGAAGAAAGGGGCTGGAGCAATCAGCCCCAGCATTTT. Translating gives CASTEERGWSNQPQHF. V and J are TRBV7-6 and TRBJ1-5, with D perhaps TRBD1 (5 bases). The CDR3 sequence is 16 residues long. Germline V gives CDR1 SGHVS, CDR2 FNYEAQ. Trimming stripped 7 bases from V and 1 base from J, with 17 bases between.

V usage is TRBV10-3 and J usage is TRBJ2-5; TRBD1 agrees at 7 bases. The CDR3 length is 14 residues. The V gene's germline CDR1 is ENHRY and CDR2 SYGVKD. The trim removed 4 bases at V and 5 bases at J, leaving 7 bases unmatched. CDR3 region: CAISAGGFGETQYF. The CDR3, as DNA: TGTGCCATCAGTGCAGGGGGATTCGGGGAGACCCAGTACTTC.

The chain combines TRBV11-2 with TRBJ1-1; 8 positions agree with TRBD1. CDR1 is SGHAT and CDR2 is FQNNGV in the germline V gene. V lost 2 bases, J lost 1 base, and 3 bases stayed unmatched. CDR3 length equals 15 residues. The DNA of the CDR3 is TGTGCCAGCAGCTTACAGGGACAGGCGAACACTGAAGCTTTCTTT. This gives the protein CASSLQGQANTEAFF.

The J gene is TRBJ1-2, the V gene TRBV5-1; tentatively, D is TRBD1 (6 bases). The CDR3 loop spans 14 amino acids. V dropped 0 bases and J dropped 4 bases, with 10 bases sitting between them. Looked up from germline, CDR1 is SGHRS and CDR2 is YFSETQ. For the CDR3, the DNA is TGCGCCAGCAGCTTGGAAGGGGGGGGCTATGGCTACACCTTC. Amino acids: CASSLEGGGYGYTF.

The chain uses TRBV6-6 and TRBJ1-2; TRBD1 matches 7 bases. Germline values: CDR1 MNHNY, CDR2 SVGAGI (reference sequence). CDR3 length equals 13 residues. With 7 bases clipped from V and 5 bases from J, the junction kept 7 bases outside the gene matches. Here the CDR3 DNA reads TGTGCCAGCAATCCGGGACAGATATATGGCTACACCTTC. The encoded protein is CASNPGQIYGYTF.

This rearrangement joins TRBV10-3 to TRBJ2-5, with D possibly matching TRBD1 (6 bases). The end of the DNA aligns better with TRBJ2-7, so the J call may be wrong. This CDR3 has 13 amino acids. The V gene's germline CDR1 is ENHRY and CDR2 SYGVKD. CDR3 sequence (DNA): TGTGCCATCAGTGCCAGGGGTGAAAACGAGCAGTACTTC. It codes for CAISARGENEQYF.

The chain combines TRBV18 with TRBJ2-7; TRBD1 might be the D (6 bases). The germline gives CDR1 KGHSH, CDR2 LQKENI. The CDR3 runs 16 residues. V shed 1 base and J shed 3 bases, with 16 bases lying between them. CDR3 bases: TGTGCCAGCTCACCACAGGGCCCGGGACACTTCTACGAGCAGTACTTC. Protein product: CASSPQGPGHFYEQYF.

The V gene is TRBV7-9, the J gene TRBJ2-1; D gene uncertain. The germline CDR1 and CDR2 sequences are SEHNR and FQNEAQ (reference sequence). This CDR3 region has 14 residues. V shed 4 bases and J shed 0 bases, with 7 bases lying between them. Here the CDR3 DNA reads TGTGCCAGCAGCTCTACTACCTCCTACAATGAGCAGTTCTTC. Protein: CASSSTTSYNEQFF.

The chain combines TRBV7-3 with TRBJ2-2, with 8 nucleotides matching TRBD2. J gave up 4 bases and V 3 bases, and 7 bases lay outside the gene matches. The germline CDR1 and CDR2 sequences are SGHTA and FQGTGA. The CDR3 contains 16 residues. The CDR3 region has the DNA TGTGCCAGCAGCTTCTCCGGGACTAGGGGCACCGGGGAGCTGTTTTTT. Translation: CASSFSGTRGTGELFF.

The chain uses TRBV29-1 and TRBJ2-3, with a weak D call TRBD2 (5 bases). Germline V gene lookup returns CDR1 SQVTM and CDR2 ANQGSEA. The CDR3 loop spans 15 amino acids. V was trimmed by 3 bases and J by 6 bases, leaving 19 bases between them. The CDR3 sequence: CSVDLFLGRGDTQYF. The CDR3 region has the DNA TGCAGCGTTGACCTTTTCTTGGGGAGAGGTGATACGCAGTATTTT.

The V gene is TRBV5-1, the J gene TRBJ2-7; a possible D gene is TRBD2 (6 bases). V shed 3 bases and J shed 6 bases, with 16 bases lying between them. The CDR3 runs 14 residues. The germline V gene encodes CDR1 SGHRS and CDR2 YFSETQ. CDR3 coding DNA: TGCGCCAGCAGCTCTAGCGTGGGTTCGGCCGAGCAGTACTTC. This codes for CASSSSVGSAEQYF.

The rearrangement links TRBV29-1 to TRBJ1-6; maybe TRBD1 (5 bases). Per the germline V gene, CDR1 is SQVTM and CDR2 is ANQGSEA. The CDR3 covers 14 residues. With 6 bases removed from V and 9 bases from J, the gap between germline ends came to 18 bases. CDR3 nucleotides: TGCAGCGTAGCTCAGGGTGACCTTAGTTCACCCCTCCACTTT. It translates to CSVAQGDLSSPLHF.

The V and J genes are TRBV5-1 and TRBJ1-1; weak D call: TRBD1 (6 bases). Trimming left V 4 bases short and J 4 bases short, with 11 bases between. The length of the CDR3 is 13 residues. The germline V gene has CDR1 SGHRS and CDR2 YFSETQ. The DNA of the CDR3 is TGCGCCAGCAGCAACGGACAGACCACTGAAGCTTTCTTT. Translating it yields CASSNGQTTEAFF.